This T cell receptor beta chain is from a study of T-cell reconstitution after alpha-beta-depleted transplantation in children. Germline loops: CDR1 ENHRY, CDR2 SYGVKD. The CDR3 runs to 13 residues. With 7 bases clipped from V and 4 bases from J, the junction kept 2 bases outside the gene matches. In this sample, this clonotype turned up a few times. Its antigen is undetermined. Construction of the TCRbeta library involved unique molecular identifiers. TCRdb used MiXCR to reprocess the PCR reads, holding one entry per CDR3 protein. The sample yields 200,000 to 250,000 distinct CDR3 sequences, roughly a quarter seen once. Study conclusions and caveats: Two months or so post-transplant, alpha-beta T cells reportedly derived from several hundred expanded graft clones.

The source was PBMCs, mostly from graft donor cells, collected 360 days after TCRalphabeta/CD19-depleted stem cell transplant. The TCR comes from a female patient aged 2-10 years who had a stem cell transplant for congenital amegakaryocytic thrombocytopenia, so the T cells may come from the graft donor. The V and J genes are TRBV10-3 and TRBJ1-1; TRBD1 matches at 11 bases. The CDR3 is CAITGTGGTEAFF. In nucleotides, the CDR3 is TGTGCCATCACCGGGACAGGGGGCACTGAAGCTTTCTTT.